The 29 T cell receptor beta chains reported below all come from one sample, sequenced in a study of cytomegalovirus exposure and HLA in healthy donors. PCR employed 60 Vbeta and 13 Jbeta primers. The table came from immunoSEQ multiplex PCR; TCRdb's copy has only in-frame clones and leaves some out. Here the sample spans roughly 86,000 clones, more than 55% being singletons. Material: PBMCs. The receptors shown here come from a woman aged 45-59 years in good health and CMV-seropositive.

The chain joins TRBV11-2 to TRBJ2-5; TRBD2 agrees at 8 bases. V trimming: 0 bases; J trimming: 10 bases; junction bases outside the gene matches: 4. Germline V lookup: CDR1 SGHAT, CDR2 FQNNGV. The CDR3 contains 13 residues. The CDR3 region has the DNA TGTGCCAGCAGCTTAGAACAGGGACTAGGCCAGTACTTC. Protein product: CASSLEQGLGQYF.

V usage is TRBV6-1 and J usage is TRBJ2-1, with D uncertain. Trimming removed 3 bases from V and 4 bases from J, with 7 bases in between. There are 13 residues in the CDR3. Looked up from germline, CDR1 is MNHNS and CDR2 is SASEGT. The CDR3 sequence is CASSDWAYNEQFF. The CDR3 DNA reads TGTGCCAGCAGTGATTGGGCGTACAATGAGCAGTTCTTC.

This clone was seen just once. The chain is built from TRBV7-9 and TRBJ2-2; perhaps TRBD1 as D (5 bases). Germline CDR1 is SEHNR and CDR2 is FQNEAQ (reference sequence). This CDR3 is built from 16 residues. V was clipped by 1 base and J by 4 bases, with 13 bases between them. The CDR3 DNA is TGTGCCAGCAGCTTAGTAGAAGGGGCCCTCACCGGGGAGCTGTTTTTT. As protein: CASSLVEGALTGELFF.

The chain couples TRBV6-5 to TRBJ2-5; the D gene is possibly TRBD2 (6 bases). Trimming took off 11 bases at V and 0 bases at J, with 16 bases between the two ends. The CDR3 consists of 14 residues. Per germline, CDR1 MNHEY and CDR2 SVGAGI. The CDR3 coding sequence is TGTGCCGGCGGCGGGGACGGTCACCAAGAGACCCAGTACTTC. Protein product: CAGGGDGHQETQYF.

The genes are TRBV2 and TRBJ1-2; D gene ambiguous. The CDR3 is 14 residues long. The germline CDR1 and CDR2 sequences are SNHLY and FYNNEI. V lost 3 bases and J lost 0, with 8 bases in between. The CDR3 sequence is CASSDDTTNYGYTF. The CDR3 DNA reads TGTGCCAGCAGTGACGATACTACTAACTATGGCTACACCTTC. The complete variable domain, with remaining parts taken from reference TRBV2 and TRBJ1-2, reads EPEVTQTPSHQVTQMGQEVILRCVPISNHLYFYWYRQILGQKVEFLVSFYNNEISEKSEIFDDQFSVERPDGSNFTLKIRSTKLEDSAMYFCASSDDTTNYGYTFGSGTRLTVV.

V is TRBV2 and J is TRBJ2-5; tentatively, D is TRBD1 (6 bases). Trimming removed 6 bases at V and 5 bases at J, with 13 bases between. Germline assignment: CDR1 SNHLY and CDR2 FYNNEI. The CDR3 is 13 residues long. The CDR3 coding sequence is TGTGCCAGCAGAGCAGGGGAGTTGGAGACCCAGTACTTC. It codes for CASRAGELETQYF.

The V call is TRBV18, the J call TRBJ1-2; a weak D match, TRBD1 (5 bases). The CDR3 length is 13 residues. Per germline, CDR1 KGHSH and CDR2 LQKENI. Trimming left V 3 bases short and J 6 bases short, with 11 bases between. The CDR3 is CASSPSREDGYTF. CDR3 sequence (DNA): TGTGCCAGCTCACCGTCCAGGGAAGATGGCTACACCTTC.

This clone was observed a few times. The chain is built from TRBV4-1 and TRBJ1-1; D remains ambiguous. This CDR3 has 14 amino acids. Germline V gene lookup returns CDR1 MGHRA and CDR2 YSYEKL. V lost 0 bases to trimming and J lost 6 bases, with 11 bases between them. This chain's CDR3 is CASSQDIGSPEAFF. CDR3 nucleotide sequence: TGCGCCAGCAGCCAAGATATCGGGAGTCCTGAAGCTTTCTTT.

This chain connects TRBV5-6 to TRBJ2-2; D gene uncertain. This CDR3 is built from 15 residues. Looked up from germline, CDR1 is SGHDT and CDR2 is YYEEEE. V was shortened by 4 bases and J by 5 bases, with 15 bases between the two germline ends. As DNA, the CDR3 is TGTGCCAGCAGCGCCCCGTACTCCGAGACCGGGGAGCTGTTTTTT. Translation: CASSAPYSETGELFF.

The CDR3 sequence: CASSHGLAGYEQYF. CDR3 DNA sequence: TGCGCCAGCAGCCACGGACTAGCGGGCTACGAGCAGTACTTC. The chain has TRBV5-1 and TRBJ2-7; 11 bases match TRBD2. This CDR3 has 14 amino acids. Trimming cost V 4 bases and J 3 bases; bases outside gene matches: 3. The V gene's germline CDR1 is SGHRS and CDR2 YFSETQ.

This rearrangement joins TRBV30 to TRBJ2-3; 12 positions match TRBD2. This CDR3 contains 15 residues. J was trimmed by 6 bases and V by 3 bases; bases with no gene match: 7. CDR1 GTSNPN and CDR2 SVGIG come from the germline V gene (reference sequence). The chain's CDR3 is CAWSLAGGQGDTQYF. The CDR3 DNA sequence: TGTGCCTGGAGCCTAGCGGGGGGGCAGGGGGATACGCAGTATTTT.

The rearrangement joins TRBV7-2 to TRBJ1-6, with 8 bases aligning to TRBD1. The germline V gene has CDR1 SGHTA and CDR2 FQGNSA. This CDR3 contains 15 residues. Trimming removed 7 bases from V and 5 bases from J; junction bases left unmatched: 7. This CDR3 reads CASTSPTGDNSPLHF. The DNA for the CDR3 is TGTGCCAGCACCTCCCCGACAGGGGATAATTCACCCCTCCACTTT.

The chain employs TRBV30 and TRBJ2-5; no clear D gene. This CDR3 is 16 amino acids long. V was cut by 4 bases and J by 2 bases, with 20 bases left in between. CDR1 GTSNPN and CDR2 SVGIG come from the germline V gene (reference sequence). The CDR3 DNA is TGTGCCTGGACCCCCTCTTTCTCCCAGGCACAAGAGACCCAGTACTTC. This translates into CAWTPSFSQAQETQYF. Filled out from reference TRBV30 and TRBJ2-5, the complete variable domain reads SQTIHQWPATLVQPVGSPLSLECTVEGTSNPNLYWYRQAAGRGLQLLFYSVGIGQISSEVPQNLSASRPQDRQFILSSKKLLLSDSGFYLCAWTPSFSQAQETQYFGPGTRLLVL.

This clone is a singleton in its sample. J is TRBJ2-3 and V is TRBV28; TRBD2 aligns across 9 bases. This CDR3 has 16 residues. The V segment lost 5 bases and the J segment 6 bases; nucleotides outside the gene matches: 12. From germline, CDR1 is MDHEN and CDR2 SYDVKM. In DNA, the CDR3 is TGTGCCAGCAGTACCCAAAGCGGGGGGTTCTGGGATACGCAGTATTTT. Translation gives CASSTQSGGFWDTQYF.

This chain joins TRBV9 and TRBJ2-1; 10 bases fit TRBD1. Germline V gene lookup returns CDR1 SGDLS and CDR2 YYNGEE. The CDR3 has 16 residues. V lost 1 base to trimming and J lost 7 bases; unmatched junction nucleotides: 8. This chain's CDR3 is CASSVMAGTGVNEQFF. In DNA, the CDR3 is TGTGCCAGCAGCGTAATGGCCGGGACAGGGGTAAATGAGCAGTTCTTC.

V usage is TRBV28 and J usage is TRBJ2-5, with D perhaps matching TRBD1 (6 bases). Germline V gene sequence: CDR1 MDHEN, CDR2 SYDVKM. The CDR3 extends over 14 amino acids. The V and J ends lost 6 bases and 1 base respectively, with 12 bases between them. CDR3 region: CASSFRTVQETQYF. CDR3 sequence (DNA): TGTGCCAGCAGCTTCCGGACAGTCCAAGAGACCCAGTACTTC. Together with reference TRBV28 and TRBJ2-5, the CDR3 gives the full variable domain: DVKVTQSSRYLVKRTGEKVFLECVQDMDHENMFWYRQDPGLGLRLIYFSYDVKMKEKGDIPEGYSVSREKKERFSLILESASTNQTSMYLCASSFRTVQETQYFGPGTRLLVL.

V is TRBV5-1 and J is TRBJ1-1, with a possible D match to TRBD1 (6 bases). The V gene lost 5 bases and the J gene lost 1 base, with 18 bases spanning the gap. Germline CDR1 reads SGHRS; CDR2 reads YFSETQ. The CDR3 is made up of 16 amino acids. In DNA, the CDR3 is TGCGCCAGCAGGGGGGGGGCAGGGGACTCGAACACTGAAGCTTTCTTT. Translated, it gives CASRGGAGDSNTEAFF.

On this clone itself: This may come from a read error, since a much larger clone is one base off. The rearrangement uses TRBV13 and TRBJ1-1; D perhaps matches TRBD1 (6 bases). The CDR3 consists of 13 residues. Trimming left V 5 bases short and J 2 bases short, with 9 bases between. Germline V gene sequence: CDR1 PRHDT, CDR2 FYEKMQ (reference sequence). The chain's CDR3 is CASSGQPNTEAFF. CDR3 bases: TGTGCCAGCAGCGGACAGCCTAACACTGAAGCTTTCTTT.

This sequence joins TRBV25-1 and TRBJ2-7; 7 bases line up with TRBD1. The CDR3 length is 18 residues. CDR1 and CDR2 (germline): MGHDK, SYGVNS. J gave up 3 bases and V 5 bases, and 19 bases lay outside the gene matches. The CDR3 DNA reads as TGTGCCAGCAGTAGTCGACAGGGCTCAGGTTGGAATAGCTACGAGCAGTACTTC. The encoded protein is CASSSRQGSGWNSYEQYF.

The chain combines TRBV28 with TRBJ2-7, with TRBD2 matching 12 bases. Germline CDR1 and CDR2: MDHEN and SYDVKM. Trimming cost V 2 bases and J 4 bases; bases outside gene matches: 3. The CDR3 length is 15 residues. The CDR3 region is CASSLVTSGGYEQYF. DNA for the CDR3: TGTGCCAGCAGTTTAGTAACTAGCGGGGGGTACGAGCAGTACTTC. The entire variable domain, with the rest obtained from reference TRBV28 and TRBJ2-7, is as follows: DVKVTQSSRYLVKRTGEKVFLECVQDMDHENMFWYRQDPGLGLRLIYFSYDVKMKEKGDIPEGYSVSREKKERFSLILESASTNQTSMYLCASSLVTSGGYEQYFGPGTRLTVT.

This clone has more than one count but fewer than ten. The J gene is TRBJ2-7, the V gene TRBV6-5; 9 bases agree with TRBD1. Germline V lookup: CDR1 MNHEY, CDR2 SVGAGI. The CDR3 is 15 amino acids. The J segment lost 5 bases and the V segment lost 6 bases, leaving 11 bases of the junction unmatched. Written as DNA, the CDR3 is TGTGCCAGCAGAAGACGAACAGGGGGCGAAAACGAGCAGTACTTC. Its translation is CASRRRTGGENEQYF.

The chain has TRBV4-1 and TRBJ2-3; D gene unclear. V was cut by 0 bases and J by 2 bases, with 18 bases left in between. This CDR3 is built from 18 residues. Germline CDR1 reads MGHRA; CDR2 reads YSYEKL. The DNA of the CDR3 is TGCGCCAGCAGCCAAGATAATGGGCCTCAAAACCCCACAGATACGCAGTATTTT. Protein sequence: CASSQDNGPQNPTDTQYF.

Here the CDR3 reads CAWSPLSNEQFF. Here the CDR3 DNA reads TGTGCCTGGAGCCCCCTCTCCAATGAGCAGTTCTTC. V gene TRBV30 combines with J gene TRBJ2-1, with no clear D. CDR3 size: 12 residues. V lost 3 bases and J 6 bases, leaving 9 bases between the germline ends. From germline, CDR1 is GTSNPN and CDR2 SVGIG (reference sequence).

This clone has only one observation. The chain uses TRBV18 and TRBJ2-1; TRBD2 agrees at 9 bases. This CDR3 has 14 residues. Germline trimming cut 6 bases from V and 9 bases from J; bases unmatched to any gene: 9. CDR1 is KGHSH and CDR2 is LQKENI in the germline V gene. The CDR3 DNA follows: TGTGCCAGCTCGCCCGCGGGGGGGCATACTGAGCAGTTCTTC. This codes for CASSPAGGHTEQFF.

The chain links TRBV4-3 to TRBJ1-4; 8 nucleotides align to TRBD1. This CDR3 is 18 amino acids long. V gave up 2 bases and J gave up 3 bases; unmatched junction bases: 11. Germline V gene sequence: CDR1 LGHNA, CDR2 YSLEER. CDR3 residues: CASSQLAQGALPNEKLFF. The CDR3 nucleotides are TGCGCCAGCAGCCAACTAGCGCAGGGGGCTCTTCCTAATGAAAAACTGTTTTTT.

V and J are TRBV7-6 and TRBJ2-7; 8 bases are shared with TRBD1. Germline V gene sequence: CDR1 SGHVS, CDR2 FNYEAQ. This CDR3 is 13 amino acids long. V dropped 6 bases and J dropped 4; count of bases not matched to a gene: 5. This CDR3 is CASSGTGLYEQYF. The CDR3 DNA reads TGTGCCAGCAGTGGGACAGGCCTATACGAGCAGTACTTC.

The rearrangement joins TRBV5-6 to TRBJ1-4; D possibly corresponds to TRBD1 (6 bases). Germline V gene lookup returns CDR1 SGHDT and CDR2 YYEEEE. CDR3 size: 14 residues. The V end lost 2 bases, the J end lost 2 bases, and 7 bases lay between the germline ends. The CDR3 reads CASSFQGTNEKLFF. CDR3 in DNA: TGTGCCAGCAGCTTTCAGGGGACTAATGAAAAACTGTTTTTT. The full variable domain, with the rest looked up from reference TRBV5-6 and TRBJ1-4, is DAGVTQSPTHLIKTRGQQVTLRCSPKSGHDTVSWYQQALGQGPQFIFQYYEEEERQRGNFPDRFSGHQFPNYSSELNVNALLLGDSALYLCASSFQGTNEKLFFGSGTQLSVL.

In its sample, this clone was seen a few times. The chain links TRBV5-1 to TRBJ1-2, with a possible D match to TRBD1 (5 bases). From germline, CDR1 is SGHRS and CDR2 YFSETQ. Trimming pared 5 bases from V and 10 bases from J, leaving 18 bases between. CDR3 length: 13 amino acids. The CDR3 sequence: CASRPDSPIPYTF. The CDR3 nucleotides read TGCGCCAGCAGACCTGACAGTCCAATCCCCTACACCTTC.

The rearrangement links TRBV7-2 to TRBJ2-1; 7 nucleotides agree with TRBD1. The CDR3 consists of 14 residues. In germline, CDR1 is SGHTA, CDR2 FQGNSA. The junction had 6 bases not matched to a gene; V was cut back by 5 bases and J by 5 bases. The CDR3 DNA sequence: TGTGCCAGCAGCGCCCGGGACAGCAACAATGAGCAGTTCTTC. Translating it yields CASSARDSNNEQFF.